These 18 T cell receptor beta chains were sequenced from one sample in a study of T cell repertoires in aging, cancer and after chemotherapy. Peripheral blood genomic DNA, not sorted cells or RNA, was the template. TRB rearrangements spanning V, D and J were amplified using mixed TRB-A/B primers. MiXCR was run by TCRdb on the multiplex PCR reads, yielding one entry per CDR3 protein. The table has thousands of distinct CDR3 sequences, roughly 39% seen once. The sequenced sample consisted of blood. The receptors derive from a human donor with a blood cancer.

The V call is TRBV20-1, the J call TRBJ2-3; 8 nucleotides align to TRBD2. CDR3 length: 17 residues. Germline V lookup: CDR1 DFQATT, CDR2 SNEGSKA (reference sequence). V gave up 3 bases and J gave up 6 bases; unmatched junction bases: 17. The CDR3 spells CSASIGGGHLGSDTQYF. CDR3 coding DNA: TGCAGTGCTAGTATAGGCGGGGGGCACCTAGGGAGTGATACGCAGTATTTT.

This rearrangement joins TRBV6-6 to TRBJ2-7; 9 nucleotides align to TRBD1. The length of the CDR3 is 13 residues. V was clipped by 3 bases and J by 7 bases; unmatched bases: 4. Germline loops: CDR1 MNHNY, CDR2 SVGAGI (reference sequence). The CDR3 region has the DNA TGTGCCAGCAGTTATGGACAGGGGACGGAGCAGTACGTC. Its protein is CASSYGQGTEQYV.

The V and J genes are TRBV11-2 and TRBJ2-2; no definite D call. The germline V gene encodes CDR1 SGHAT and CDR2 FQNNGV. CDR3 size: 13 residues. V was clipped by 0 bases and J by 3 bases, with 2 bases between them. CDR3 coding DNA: TGTGCCAGCAGCTTAGACTACACCGGGGAGCTGTTTTTT. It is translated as CASSLDYTGELFF.

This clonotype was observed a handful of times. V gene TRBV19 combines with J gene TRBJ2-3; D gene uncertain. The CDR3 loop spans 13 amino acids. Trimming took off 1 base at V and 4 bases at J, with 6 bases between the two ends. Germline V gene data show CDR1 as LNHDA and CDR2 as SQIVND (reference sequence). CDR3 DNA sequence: TGTGCCAGTAGTATAGGTAGTCCAGATACGCAGTATTTT. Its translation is CASSIGSPDTQYF.

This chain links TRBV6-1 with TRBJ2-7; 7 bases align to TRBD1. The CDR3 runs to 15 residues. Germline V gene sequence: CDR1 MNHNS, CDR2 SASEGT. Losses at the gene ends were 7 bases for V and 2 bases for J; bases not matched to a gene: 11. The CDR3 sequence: CASTPAGGQAYEQYV. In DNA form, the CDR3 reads TGTGCCAGCACTCCAGCTGGAGGACAGGCCTACGAGCAGTACGTC.

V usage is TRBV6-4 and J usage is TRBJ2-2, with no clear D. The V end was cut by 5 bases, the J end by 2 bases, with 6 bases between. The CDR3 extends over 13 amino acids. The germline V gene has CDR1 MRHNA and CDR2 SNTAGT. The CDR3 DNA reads TGTGCCAGCAGTTATTCAAACACCGGGGAGCTGTTTTTT. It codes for CASSYSNTGELFF.

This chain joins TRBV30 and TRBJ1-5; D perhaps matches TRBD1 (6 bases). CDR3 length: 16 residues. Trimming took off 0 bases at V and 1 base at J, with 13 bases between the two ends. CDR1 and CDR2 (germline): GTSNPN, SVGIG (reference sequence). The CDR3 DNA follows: TGTGCCTGGAGTGTACAACAGGGAATGAGCAATCAGCCCCAGCATTTT. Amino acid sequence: CAWSVQQGMSNQPQHF.

CDR3 sequence (DNA): TGTGCCAGCAACCGACAGGCAAGCCCGACTGAAGCTTTCTTT. Amino acids: CASNRQASPTEAFF. This chain connects TRBV6-5 to TRBJ1-1, with D tentatively TRBD1 (6 bases). The length of the CDR3 is 14 residues. CDR1 is MNHEY, CDR2 SVGAGI, per germline. V was cut by 7 bases and J by 5 bases, with 17 bases left in between.

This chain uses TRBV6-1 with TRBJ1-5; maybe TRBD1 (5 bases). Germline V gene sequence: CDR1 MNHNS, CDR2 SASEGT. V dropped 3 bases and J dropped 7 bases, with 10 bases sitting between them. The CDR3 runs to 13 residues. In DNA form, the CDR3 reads TGTGCCAGCAGTGAGGGGGAGGCGCAGCCCCAGCATTTT. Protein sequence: CASSEGEAQPQHF.

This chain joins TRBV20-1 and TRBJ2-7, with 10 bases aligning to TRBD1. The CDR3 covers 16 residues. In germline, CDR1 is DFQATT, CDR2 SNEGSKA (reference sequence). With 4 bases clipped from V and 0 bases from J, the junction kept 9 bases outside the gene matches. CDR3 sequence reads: CSAKPGQGPASYEQYF. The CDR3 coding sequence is TGCAGTGCTAAACCGGGACAGGGGCCAGCCTCCTACGAGCAGTACTTC.

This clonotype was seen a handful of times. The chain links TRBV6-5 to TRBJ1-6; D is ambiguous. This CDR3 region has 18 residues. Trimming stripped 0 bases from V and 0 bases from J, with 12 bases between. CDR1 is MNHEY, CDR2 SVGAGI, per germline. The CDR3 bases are TGTGCCAGCAGTTACTCAATCAGTCCTAGCTCCTATAATTCACCCCTCCACTTT. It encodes CASSYSISPSSYNSPLHF.

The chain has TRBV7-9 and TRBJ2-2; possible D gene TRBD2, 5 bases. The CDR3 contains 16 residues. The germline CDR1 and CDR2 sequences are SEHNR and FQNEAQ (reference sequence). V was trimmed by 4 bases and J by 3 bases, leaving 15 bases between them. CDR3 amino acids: CASSSGRSSHTGELFF. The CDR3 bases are TGTGCCAGCAGCTCGGGAAGGAGCTCGCACACCGGGGAGCTGTTTTTT.

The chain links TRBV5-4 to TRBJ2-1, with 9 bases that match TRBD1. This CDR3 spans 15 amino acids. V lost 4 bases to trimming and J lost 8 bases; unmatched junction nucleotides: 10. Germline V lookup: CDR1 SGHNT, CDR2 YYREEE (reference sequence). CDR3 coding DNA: TGTGCCAGCAGCCCTCAGGACAGGGGATTTGATGAGCAGTTCTTC. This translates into CASSPQDRGFDEQFF.

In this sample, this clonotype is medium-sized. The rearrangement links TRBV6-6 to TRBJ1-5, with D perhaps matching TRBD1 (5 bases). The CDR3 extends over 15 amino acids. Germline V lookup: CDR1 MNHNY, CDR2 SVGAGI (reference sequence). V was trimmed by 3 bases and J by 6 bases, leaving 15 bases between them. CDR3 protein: CASSYGGEVGQPQHF. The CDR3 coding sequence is TGTGCCAGCAGTTATGGGGGGGAAGTCGGTCAGCCCCAGCATTTT.

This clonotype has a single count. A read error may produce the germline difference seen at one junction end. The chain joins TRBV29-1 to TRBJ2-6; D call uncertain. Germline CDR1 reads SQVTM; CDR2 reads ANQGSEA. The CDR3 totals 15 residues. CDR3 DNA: TGCATCGTTGATTTAGGCTACTCTGGGGCCAACGTCCTGACTTTC. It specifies CIVDLGYSGANVLTF.

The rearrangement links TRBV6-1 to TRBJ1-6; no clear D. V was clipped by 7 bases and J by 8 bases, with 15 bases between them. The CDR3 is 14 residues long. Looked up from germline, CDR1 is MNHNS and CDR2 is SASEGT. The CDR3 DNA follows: TGTGCCAGCATGGGTTATAGTGCGGATTCACCCCTCCACTTT. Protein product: CASMGYSADSPLHF.

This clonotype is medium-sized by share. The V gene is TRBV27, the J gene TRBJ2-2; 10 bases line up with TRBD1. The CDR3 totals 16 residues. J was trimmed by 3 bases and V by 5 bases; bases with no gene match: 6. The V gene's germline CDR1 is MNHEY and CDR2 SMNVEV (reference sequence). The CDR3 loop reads CASSPSGTGDTGELFF. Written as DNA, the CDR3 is TGTGCCAGCAGTCCCTCCGGGACAGGGGACACCGGGGAGCTGTTTTTT.

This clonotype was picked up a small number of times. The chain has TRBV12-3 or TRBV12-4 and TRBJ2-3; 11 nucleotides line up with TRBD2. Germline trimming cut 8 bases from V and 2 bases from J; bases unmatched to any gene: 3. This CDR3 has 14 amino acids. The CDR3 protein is CASLAGGLTDTQYF. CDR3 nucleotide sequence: TGTGCCAGCCTAGCGGGGGGCCTCACAGATACGCAGTATTTT.